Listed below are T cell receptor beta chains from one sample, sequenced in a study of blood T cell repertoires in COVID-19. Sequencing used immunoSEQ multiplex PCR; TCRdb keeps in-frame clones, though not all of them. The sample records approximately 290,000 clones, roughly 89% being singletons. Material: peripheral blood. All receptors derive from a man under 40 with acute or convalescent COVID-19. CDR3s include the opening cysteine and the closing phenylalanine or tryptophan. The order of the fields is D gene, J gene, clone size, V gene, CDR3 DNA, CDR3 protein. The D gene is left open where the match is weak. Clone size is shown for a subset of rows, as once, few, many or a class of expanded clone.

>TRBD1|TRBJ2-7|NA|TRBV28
TGTGCCAGCAGTTTGACAGGGGACGAGCAGTACTTC
CASSLTGDEQYF
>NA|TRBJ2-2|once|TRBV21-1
TGTGCCAGCAGCAAAGTCCCCCTGGGACTAGCGGGGGGCCGGGGAACCGGGGAGCTGTTTTTT
CASSKVPLGLAGGRGTGELFF
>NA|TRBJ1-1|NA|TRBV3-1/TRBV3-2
TGTGCCAGCAGCCGCGGGACTGTTGAAGCTTTCTTT
CASSRGTVEAFF
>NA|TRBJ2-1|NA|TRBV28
TGTGCCAGCAGTTGGACATTAAGGTGGAACTTCACCTACAATGAGCAGTTCTTC
CASSWTLRWNFTYNEQFF
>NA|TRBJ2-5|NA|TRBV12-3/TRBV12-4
TGTGCCAGCACCCGGGACACCCAAGAGACCCAGTACTTC
CASTRDTQETQYF
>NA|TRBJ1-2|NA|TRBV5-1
TGCGCCAGCAGCCACAGGGACTATGGCTACACCTTC
CASSHRDYGYTF
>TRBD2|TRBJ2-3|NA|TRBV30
TGTGCCTGGAGTGTAATGGCTAGCGGGTTGAGTGATACGCAGTATTTT
CAWSVMASGLSDTQYF
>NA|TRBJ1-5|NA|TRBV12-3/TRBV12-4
TGTGCCAGCAGTCTCCAGCGAAATCAGCCCCAGCATTTT
CASSLQRNQPQHF
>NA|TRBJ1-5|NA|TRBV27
TGTGCCAGCGGGCCAGCGGTATACCAGCCCCAGCATTTT
CASGPAVYQPQHF
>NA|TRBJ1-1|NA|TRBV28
TGTGCCAGCAGAGAATCTGCGACAGTACGGTCGAGAGAAGCTTTCTTT
CASRESATVRSREAFF
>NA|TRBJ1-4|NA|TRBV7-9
TGTGCCAGCAGCTTCCTCGGCGACAATGTCAGTGAAAAACTGTTTTTT
CASSFLGDNVSEKLFF
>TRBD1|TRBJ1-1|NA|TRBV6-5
TGTGCCAGCTTAAGGGACAGGGACACTGAAGCTTTCTTT
CASLRDRDTEAFF
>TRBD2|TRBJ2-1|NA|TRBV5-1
TGCGCCAGCAGACTAGCGGAGTCCTACAATGAGCAGTTCTTC
CASRLAESYNEQFF
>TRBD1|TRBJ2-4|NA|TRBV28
TGTGCCAGCAGTTCAGTGGGACAGGGAGATGGTCAGTACTTC
CASSSVGQGDGQYF
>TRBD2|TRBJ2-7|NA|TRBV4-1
TGCGCCAGCAGCCAACGCGTTGGGAGGGACCCCTTCGCCTACGAGCAGTACTTC
CASSQRVGRDPFAYEQYF
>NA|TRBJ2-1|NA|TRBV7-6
TGTGCCAGCAGCTTAGCTAACAATGAGCAGTTCTTC
CASSLANNEQFF
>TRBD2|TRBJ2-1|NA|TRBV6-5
TGTGCCAGCAAGATAGCGGGAGTTACCTACAATGAGCAGTTCTTC
CASKIAGVTYNEQFF
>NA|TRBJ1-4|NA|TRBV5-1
TGCGCCAGCAGCTTTGTAGGAGCTAATGAAAAACTGTTTTTT
CASSFVGANEKLFF
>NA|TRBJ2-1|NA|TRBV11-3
TGTGCCAGCAGCTCCAGGACAGGGAGGGATGAGCAGTTCTTC
CASSSRTGRDEQFF
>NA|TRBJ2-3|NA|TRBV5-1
TGCGCCAGCAGCTTGGCCGGGGTTGGTGGCACAGATACGCAGTATTTT
CASSLAGVGGTDTQYF
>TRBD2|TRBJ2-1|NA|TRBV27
TGTGCCAGCAGTTTGGGAGCGGGACTGACAAACAATGAGCAGTTCTTC
CASSLGAGLTNNEQFF
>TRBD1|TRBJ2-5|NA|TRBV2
TGTGCCAGCAGTGAGGACAGGGGGCTAGGAGAGACCCAGTACTTC
CASSEDRGLGETQYF
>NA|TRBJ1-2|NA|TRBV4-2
TGTGCCAGCAGTCGACAGAGCTATGGCTACACCTTC
CASSRQSYGYTF
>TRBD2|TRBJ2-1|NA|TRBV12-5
TGTGCTAGTGGTTTGGTAGGGATAACTAGCGGGGGATACAATGAGCAGTTCTTC
CASGLVGITSGGYNEQFF
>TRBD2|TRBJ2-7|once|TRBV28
TGTGCCAGCAGGGAGCGGGGGGTGTCTGTAGCCCACGAGCAGTACTTC
CASRERGVSVAHEQYF
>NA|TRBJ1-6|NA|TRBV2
TGTGCCAGCAGCATCCGACAGAGCTCCTATAATTCACCCCTCCACTTT
CASSIRQSSYNSPLHF
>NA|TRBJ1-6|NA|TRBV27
TGTGCCAGCAGTTTTGACAGTAGAAATTCACCCCTCCACTTT
CASSFDSRNSPLHF
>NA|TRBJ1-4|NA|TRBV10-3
TGTGCCATCAGTGGCCAGGGTAGTGGAAAACTGTTTTTT
CAISGQGSGKLFF
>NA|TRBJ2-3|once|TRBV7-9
TGTGCCAGCAGCTTAGTCTGGGCCAGGGAAGCATCGGATACGCAGTATTTT
CASSLVWAREASDTQYF
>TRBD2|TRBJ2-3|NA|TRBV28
TGTGCCAGCAGCACCCCCCTAGCGGGGGAGCAGGTAAAGGGCCAAGATACGCAGTATTTT
CASSTPLAGEQVKGQDTQYF
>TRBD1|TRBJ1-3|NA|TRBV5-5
TGTGCCAGCAGCTTTTTTCCAACAGGGGTTTCTGGAAACACCATATATTTT
CASSFFPTGVSGNTIYF
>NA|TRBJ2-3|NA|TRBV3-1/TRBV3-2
TGTGCCAGCAGCCAACCACAGGGAAGTAGCACAGATACGCAGTATTTT
CASSQPQGSSTDTQYF
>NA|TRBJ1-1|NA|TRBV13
TGTGCCAGCAGCCTAAATCACGGCACTGAAGCTTTCTTT
CASSLNHGTEAFF
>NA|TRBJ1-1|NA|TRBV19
TGTGCCAGTAGTTATTACAGGGCCACTGAAGCTTTCTTT
CASSYYRATEAFF
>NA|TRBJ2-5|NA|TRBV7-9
TGTGCCAGCAGCTTAGCTATCGGGCAGGGTTTGACCCAGTACTTC
CASSLAIGQGLTQYF
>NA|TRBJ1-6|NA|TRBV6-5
TGTGCCAGCAGTTACTCGATAGGTCAGGGAAGATCACCCCTCCACTTT
CASSYSIGQGRSPLHF
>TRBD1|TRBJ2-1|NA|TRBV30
TGTGCCTGGAGTGGAAGGGGGCAGGAGCAGTTCTTC
CAWSGRGQEQFF
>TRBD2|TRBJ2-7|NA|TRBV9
TGTGCCAGCAGCGTAGGGCGGGGGGCGCATCTTATCGAGCAGTACTTC
CASSVGRGAHLIEQYF
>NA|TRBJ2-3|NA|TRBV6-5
TGTGCCAGTCTAGCGAAAGTCACAGATACGCAGTATTTT
CASLAKVTDTQYF
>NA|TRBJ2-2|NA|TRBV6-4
TGTGCCAGCAGCCCGGAGGGGGGGATTGCCGGGGAGCTGTTTTTT
CASSPEGGIAGELFF
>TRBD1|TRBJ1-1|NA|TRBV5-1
TGCGCCAGCAGCCATCCGGGACAGGAGAGAAGGACTGAAGCTTTCTTT
CASSHPGQERRTEAFF
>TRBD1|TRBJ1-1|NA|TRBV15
TGTGCCACCAGCAGAGACTCCCACCGACAGGGTACCCCTGAAGCTTTCTTT
CATSRDSHRQGTPEAFF
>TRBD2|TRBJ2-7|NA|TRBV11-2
TGTGCCAGCAGCTTTCTAGCGGGAGGCGAGCAGTACTTC
CASSFLAGGEQYF
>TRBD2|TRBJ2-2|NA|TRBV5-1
TGCGCCAGCAGCTCGACTAGCGGGAGTATCACCGGGGAGCTGTTTTTT
CASSSTSGSITGELFF
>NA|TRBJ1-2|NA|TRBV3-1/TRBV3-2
TGTGCCAGCAGCCAAAACGAGAGGGGCTACACCTTC
CASSQNERGYTF